This TCR beta chain was captured in a study of blood T cell repertoires in COVID-19. This clone was seen only a few times. Germline loops: CDR1 MDHEN, CDR2 SYDVKM. The V gene end was trimmed by 7 bases and the J gene end by 7 bases; junction bases not matched to a gene: 13. The CDR3 consists of 15 residues. Clones were sequenced by immunoSEQ multiplex PCR, and TCRdb holds only the in-frame ones, with some missing. The table records over 200,000 clones, about 87% of them present only once. While infection was still active, Seattle patients were enrolled and then followed longitudinally. The chain employs TRBV28 and TRBJ1-2; 9 bases agree with TRBD1. Input material: peripheral blood. This clonotype originated in a man aged 25 to 40 with COVID-19, enrolled during active disease. As DNA, the CDR3 is TGTGCCAGCACAACAGGGGGCGAGGAGTTTTTTGGCTACACCTTC. Encoded protein: CASTTGGEEFFGYTF.